The entry below gives a single T cell receptor beta chain sequence along with its context. What it binds is unknown. The PCR contained 60 Vbeta and 13 Jbeta primers. Produced via immunoSEQ multiplex PCR; TCRdb's table is partial and in-frame only. The repertoire consists of around 53,000 clones, with approximately 82% occurring once and the leading ten covering about 3.1%. These data come from a study of cytomegalovirus exposure and HLA in healthy donors. Study at large: Within the Caucasian-associated ancestry cluster were 65% to 85% of the 398 genotyped donors.

Study results and caveats: Association of a missense DCLRE1C variant with TCR beta V- and J-gene trimming was reported in a later analysis. Accurate prediction of most subjects' HLA-A and HLA-B alleles from TCR beta sequences was reported. Later analysis identified several of the most significant clusters that appeared linked to common viral pathogens.

This CDR3 is 13 amino acids long. J lost 10 bases, V lost 8 bases, and 9 bases had no gene match. In germline, CDR1 is MNHNY, CDR2 SVGAGI (reference sequence). What was sequenced was PBMCs. This chain links TRBV6-6 with TRBJ2-1, with 9 bases identical to TRBD2. The receptor was derived from a man between 45 and 60 years old in good health and CMV-seronegative. As DNA, the CDR3 is TGTGCCAGCTGCGGGACTAGCCTCAAGGAGCAGTTCTTC. This encodes CASCGTSLKEQFF.